The sample holds a few counts of the clone carrying this TCR beta chain. The antigen is undetermined. This sample is part of a study of T-cell memory formation after mild COVID-19. TCRdb re-analysed the 5' RACE reads in MiXCR, keeping a single row per CDR3 protein. The sample comprises about 140,000 distinct CDR3 sequences, about 14% of which are singletons, and 25% to 30% rests with the top ten. Overall study results and limits: Pre-infection memory showed some responding clones, and this suggested that cross-reactive memory joined. Shrinking CD4+ clones were chiefly CM and EM; CD8+ ones were chiefly EMRA.

Specimen: PBMCs or a T cell subset sorted from them (not recorded which). This receptor was taken from an adult woman who had mild COVID-19 (a few samples of this study predate the infection). Cell type and time point are not known.

The CDR3 is CASSLVGVLYGYTF. The CDR3 coding sequence is TGTGCCAGCAGCCTAGTAGGGGTTCTGTATGGCTACACCTTC. The chain uses TRBV11-2 and TRBJ1-2; D possibly corresponds to TRBD1 (5 bases). V shed 5 bases and J shed 5 bases, with 15 bases lying between them. The CDR3 length is 14 residues. Germline-derived CDR1 and CDR2 are SGHAT and FQNNGV. The full variable domain, in which reference TRBV11-2 and TRBJ1-2 provide the parts outside the CDR3, is EAGVAQSPRYKIIEKRQSVAFWCNPISGHATLYWYQQILGQGPKLLIQFQNNGVVDDSQLPKDRFSAERLKGVDSTLKIQPAKLEDSAVYLCASSLVGVLYGYTFGSGTRLTVV.